This TCR beta chain was observed in a study of blood T cell repertoires in COVID-19. This clone came up once. Some clones are missing from TCRdb's copy, which holds only in-frame ones; the method was immunoSEQ multiplex PCR. The sample lists 200,000 to 300,000 clones; about 91% were seen once. V lost 6 bases and J lost 9, with 17 bases in between. This CDR3 has 13 residues. The J gene is TRBJ2-5, the V gene TRBV12-3 or TRBV12-4, with a possible D match to TRBD2 (6 bases). The source is a middle-aged woman with acute COVID-19. Input material: PBMCs or T cells enriched from blood (not recorded which). This chain's CDR3 is CASRIAAVGAQYF. The CDR3 DNA follows: TGTGCCAGCAGGATAGCGGCCGTGGGGGCCCAGTACTTC.